This TCR beta chain was observed in a study of T cell responses to AZD1222 COVID-19 vaccine. The CDR3 extends over 14 amino acids. Between the trimmed V and J ends, which lost 4 bases and 5 bases, there was a span of 13 bases. Germline values: CDR1 LGHDT, CDR2 YNNKEL (reference sequence). Only in-frame clones appear in the TCRdb table, and some are missing; sequencing was by immunoSEQ multiplex PCR. The sample contains roughly 71,000 clones, roughly 85% of which appear only once. Worth noting for this clone: Its antigen remains unidentified.

Study conclusions and caveats: CD4 TCRs covered the whole spike, strongest at regions 160-218 and 743-854. An increase in Spike-specific TCR breadth and depth was observed after two AZD1222 doses. AZD1222 recipients seropositive at baseline numbered only six or seven.

The chain recombines TRBV3-1 (or the pseudogene TRBV3-2) with TRBJ2-3, with D perhaps TRBD1 (5 bases). The clonotype comes from an adult in good health. Source: peripheral blood, taken on day 0 of AZD1222 vaccination. CDR3 loop: CASSLALRGDTQYF. The CDR3 DNA is TGTGCCAGCAGCCTAGCCTTAAGGGGAGATACGCAGTATTTT.